The TCR beta chain described here comes from a study of cytomegalovirus exposure and HLA in healthy donors. To note about this clone: Its antigen is as yet unknown.

The study, taken as a whole, reports: TCR beta chains numbering more than 150 were designated cytomegalovirus-associated. Analyses of presence and absence presupposed an approximately uniform sequencing depth across donors. Analysis performed later found 16,951 TCR beta sequences associated with HLA alleles at 0.05 false discovery rate.

The PCR contained 60 Vbeta and 13 Jbeta primers. Assay: immunoSEQ multiplex PCR; the TCRdb copy retains only in-frame clones and omits some. This sample has more than 150,000 clones, with 84% found just once. The sequence was collected from a boy between 10 and 17 years old in good health and CMV-seronegative. Material: PBMCs.

As DNA, the CDR3 is TGTGCCAGTAGTGGGGGACAGGGCAGCAATCAGCCCCAGCATTTT. Residues: CASSGGQGSNQPQHF. The J gene is TRBJ1-5, the V gene TRBV19; 9 positions agree with TRBD1. The ends lost 5 bases at V and 1 base at J; junction bases unmatched: 3. This CDR3 is built from 15 residues. The germline V gene encodes CDR1 LNHDA and CDR2 SQIVND (reference sequence). The variable domain in full, completed from reference TRBV19 and TRBJ1-5, reads DGGITQSPKYLFRKEGQNVTLSCEQNLNHDAMYWYRQDPGQGLRLIYYSQIVNDFQKGDIAEGYSVSREKKESFPLTVTSAQKNPTAFYLCASSGGQGSNQPQHFGDGTRLSIL.